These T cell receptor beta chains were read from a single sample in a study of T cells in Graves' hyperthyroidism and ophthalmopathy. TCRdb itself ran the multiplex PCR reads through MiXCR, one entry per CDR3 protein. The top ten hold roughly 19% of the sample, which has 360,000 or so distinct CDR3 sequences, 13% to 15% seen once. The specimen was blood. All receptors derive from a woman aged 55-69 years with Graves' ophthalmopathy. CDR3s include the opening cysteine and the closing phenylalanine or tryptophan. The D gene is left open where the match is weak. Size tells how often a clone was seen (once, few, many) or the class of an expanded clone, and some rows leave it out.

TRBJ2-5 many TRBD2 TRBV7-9 CASSSGLAGGETQYF TGTGCCAGCAGCTCGGGACTAGCGGGAGGTGAGACCCAGTACTTC
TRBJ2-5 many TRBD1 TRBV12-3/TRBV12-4 CASSLGQGEQETQYF TGTGCCAGCAGTTTAGGACAGGGGGAGCAAGAGACCCAGTACTTC
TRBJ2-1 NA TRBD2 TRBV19 CASSTLAGAGYNEQFF TGTGCCAGTAGTACTCTAGCGGGAGCGGGTTACAATGAGCAGTTCTTC
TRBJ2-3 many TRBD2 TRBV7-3 CASSSRVAGGGASTDTQYF TGTGCCAGCAGCTCTCGGGTAGCGGGAGGAGGGGCTAGCACAGATACGCAGTATTTT
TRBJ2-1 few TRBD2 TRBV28 CASILAGSYNEQFF TGTGCCAGCATCCTAGCGGGGTCCTACAATGAGCAGTTCTTC
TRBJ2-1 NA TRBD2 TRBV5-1 CASSSPQGSGRPTYNEQFF TGCGCCAGCAGCTCCCCCCAGGGTAGCGGGAGGCCCACCTACAATGAGCAGTTCTTC
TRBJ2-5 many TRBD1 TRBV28 CASSNPDRAETQYF TGTGCCAGCAGCAATCCGGACAGGGCAGAGACCCAGTACTTC
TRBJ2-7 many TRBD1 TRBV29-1 CSVGGQGFYEQYF TGCAGCGTGGGAGGACAGGGCTTCTACGAGCAGTACTTC
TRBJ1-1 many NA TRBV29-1 CSVLLAEAFF TGCAGCGTTCTGTTAGCTGAAGCTTTCTTT
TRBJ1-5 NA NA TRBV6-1 CASTSGTVNQPQHF TGTGCCAGCACCTCCGGGACCGTCAATCAGCCCCAGCATTTT
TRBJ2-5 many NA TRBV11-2 CASSLSGSETQYF TGTGCCAGCAGCTTATCGGGTTCGGAGACCCAGTACTTC
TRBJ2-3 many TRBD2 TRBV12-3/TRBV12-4 CASSATSGSTDTQYF TGTGCCAGCAGTGCGACTAGCGGTAGCACAGATACGCAGTATTTT
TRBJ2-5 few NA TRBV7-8 CASSAYYNQETQYF TGTGCCAGCAGCGCTTACTATAACCAAGAGACCCAGTACTTC
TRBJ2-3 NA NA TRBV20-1 CSGSQDTQYF TGCAGTGGGAGCCAGGATACGCAGTATTTT
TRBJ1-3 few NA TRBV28 CASSAPGHLSGNTIYF TGTGCCAGCAGCGCCCCGGGTCACCTCTCTGGAAACACCATATATTTT
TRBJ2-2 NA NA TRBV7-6 CASSLAGFTASRDNTGELFF TGTGCCAGCAGCTTAGCGGGATTTACAGCGAGTAGAGATAACACCGGGGAGCTGTTTTTT
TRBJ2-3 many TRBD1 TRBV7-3 CASSKGQGGTDTQYF TGTGCCAGCAGCAAGGGACAGGGTGGAACAGATACGCAGTATTTT
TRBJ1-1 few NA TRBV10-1 CASSGTTTQTEAFF TGCGCCAGCAGCGGGACAACAACGCAGACTGAAGCTTTCTTT
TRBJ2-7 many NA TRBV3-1 CASSHSSESAYEQYF TGTGCCAGCAGCCACTCCTCGGAAAGCGCCTACGAGCAGTACTTC
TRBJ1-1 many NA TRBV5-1 CASSLGGGRANTEAFF TGCGCCAGCAGCTTGGGTGGTGGAAGGGCGAACACTGAAGCTTTCTTT
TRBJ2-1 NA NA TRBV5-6 CASSFPNYNEQFF TGTGCCAGCAGCTTCCCCAACTACAATGAGCAGTTCTTC
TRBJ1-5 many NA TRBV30 CAWSVSGQPQHF TGTGCCTGGAGTGTTTCAGGTCAGCCCCAGCATTTT
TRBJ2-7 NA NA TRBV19 CASSPMVEGEQYF TGTGCCAGTAGCCCGATGGTAGAGGGCGAGCAGTACTTC
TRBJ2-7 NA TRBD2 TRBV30 CAWSVRGGLAGRSSYEQYF TGTGCCTGGAGTGTACGGGGAGGGCTAGCGGGTAGGAGCTCCTACGAGCAGTACTTC
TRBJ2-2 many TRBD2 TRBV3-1 CASSQRGRGRAATGELFF TGTGCCAGCAGCCAAAGGGGTCGCGGGAGGGCCGCCACCGGGGAGCTGTTTTTT
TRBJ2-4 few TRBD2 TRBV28 CASKAAGGAKNIQYF TGTGCCAGCAAGGCGGCGGGAGGGGCCAAAAACATTCAGTACTTC
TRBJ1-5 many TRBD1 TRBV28 CASSLTGGRAQHF TGTGCCAGCAGTCTGACAGGGGGCCGGGCCCAGCATTTT
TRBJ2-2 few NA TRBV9 CASSVDLSGELFF TGTGCCAGCAGCGTAGATCTGTCCGGGGAGCTGTTTTTT
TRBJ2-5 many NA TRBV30 CAWTRSRETQYF TGTGCCTGGACGAGATCCCGGGAGACCCAGTACTTC